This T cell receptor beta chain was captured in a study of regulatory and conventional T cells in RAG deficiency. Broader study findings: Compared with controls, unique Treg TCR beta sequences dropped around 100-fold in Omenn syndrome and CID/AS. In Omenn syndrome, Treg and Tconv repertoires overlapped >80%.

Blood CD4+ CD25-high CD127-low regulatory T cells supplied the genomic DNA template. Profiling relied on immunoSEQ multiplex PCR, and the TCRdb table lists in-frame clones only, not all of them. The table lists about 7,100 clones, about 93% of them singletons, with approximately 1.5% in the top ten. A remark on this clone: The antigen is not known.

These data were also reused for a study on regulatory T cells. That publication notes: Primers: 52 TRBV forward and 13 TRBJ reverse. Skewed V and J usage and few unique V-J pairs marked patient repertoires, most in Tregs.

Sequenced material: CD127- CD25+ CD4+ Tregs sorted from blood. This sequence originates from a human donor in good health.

The CDR3 DNA sequence: TGTGCCAGCAGAGGGACAAGAGGGAACGAGCAGTACTTC. Protein sequence: CASRGTRGNEQYF. This chain uses TRBV6-1 with TRBJ2-7; TRBD1 might be the D (6 bases). CDR1 and CDR2 from the germline V gene are MNHNS and SASEGT. The CDR3 spans 13 residues. Trimming shortened V by 6 bases and J by 5 bases, and 14 bases separated the two germline ends.